The sequence of this T cell receptor (beta chain) was determined in a study of response to subunit inactivated influenza vaccine. TCRdb recomputed calls from the RT-PCR reads with MiXCR, one row per CDR3 protein. Counted here are 530,000 or so distinct CDR3 sequences, around 11% occurring once; the ten biggest clones make up 10%. The CDR3 is 16 residues long. In germline, CDR1 is PRHDT, CDR2 FYEKMQ (reference sequence). Germline trimming cut 3 bases from V and 7 bases from J; bases unmatched to any gene: 11. In this sample, this clonotype turned up a few times. Its antigen is as yet unknown. Study results and limitations: Authors suggested each seasonal flu vaccination may recruit only limited numbers of new T cells.

The TCR was taken from a man aged 50-60 years who received an inactivated influenza vaccine. The chain joins TRBV13 to TRBJ2-5; TRBD2 matches at 10 bases. Sequences were derived from PBMCs from blood, sampled on the day of vaccination. Here the CDR3 reads CASSFAAGGRTATQYF. CDR3 sequence (DNA): TGTGCCAGCAGCTTCGCAGCGGGGGGGCGAACGGCGACCCAGTACTTC.